The present TCR beta chain was sequenced within a study of T-cell reconstitution after alpha-beta-depleted transplantation in children. A TCRbeta library incorporating unique molecular identifiers was prepared. MiXCR was run by TCRdb on the PCR reads, yielding one entry per CDR3 protein. The table shows about 110,000 distinct CDR3 sequences, with 10% occurring only once. Study-wide findings and caveats: There were some patients whose high TCRbeta diversity at day 60 came from surviving recipient T cells and thymic progenitors. A year had passed since transplant, and T-cell counts and diversity by then came mostly from newly produced T cells. Expanded clones from the graft, numbering several hundred, reportedly supplied alpha-beta T cells about two months after transplant.

This clonotype was counted many times. Its specificity is not known. This CDR3 is 11 amino acids long. The germline V gene has CDR1 SGHDT and CDR2 YYEEEE. The V end lost 1 base, the J end lost 10 bases, and 6 bases lay between the germline ends. This TCR derives from a boy aged 2 to 9 with acute lymphoblastic leukemia, due to receive a stem cell transplant. The sample here was PBMCs, taken before TCRalphabeta/CD19-depleted stem cell transplant. The chain links TRBV5-6 to TRBJ2-1; D is unresolved. Here the CDR3 DNA reads TGTGCCAGCAGCTTGAAAGGGGAGCAGTTCTTC. It specifies CASSLKGEQFF.